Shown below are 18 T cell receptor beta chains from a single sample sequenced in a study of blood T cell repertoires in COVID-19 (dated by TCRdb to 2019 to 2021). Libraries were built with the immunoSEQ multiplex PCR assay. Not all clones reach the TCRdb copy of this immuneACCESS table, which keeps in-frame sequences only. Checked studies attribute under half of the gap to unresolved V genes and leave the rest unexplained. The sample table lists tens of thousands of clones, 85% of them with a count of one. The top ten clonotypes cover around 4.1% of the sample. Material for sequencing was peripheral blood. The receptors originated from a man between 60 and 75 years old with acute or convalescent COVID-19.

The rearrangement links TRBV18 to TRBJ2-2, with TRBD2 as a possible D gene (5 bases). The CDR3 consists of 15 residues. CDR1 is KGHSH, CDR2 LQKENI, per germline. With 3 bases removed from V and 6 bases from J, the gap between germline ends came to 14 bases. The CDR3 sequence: CASSPKTSSAGELFF. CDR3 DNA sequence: TGTGCCAGCTCACCGAAAACTAGTTCGGCCGGGGAGCTGTTTTTT. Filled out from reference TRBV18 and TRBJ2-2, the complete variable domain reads NAGVMQNPRHLVRRRGQEARLRCSPMKGHSHVYWYRQLPEEGLKFMVYLQKENIIDESGMPKERFSAEFPKEGPSILRIQQVVRGDSAAYFCASSPKTSSAGELFFGEGSRLTVL.

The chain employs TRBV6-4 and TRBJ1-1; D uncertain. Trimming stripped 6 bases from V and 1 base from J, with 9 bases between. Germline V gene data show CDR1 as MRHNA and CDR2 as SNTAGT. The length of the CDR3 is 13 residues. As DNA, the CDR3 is TGTGCCAGCAGGAGGGAGGGGAACACTGAAGCTTTCTTT. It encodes CASRREGNTEAFF.

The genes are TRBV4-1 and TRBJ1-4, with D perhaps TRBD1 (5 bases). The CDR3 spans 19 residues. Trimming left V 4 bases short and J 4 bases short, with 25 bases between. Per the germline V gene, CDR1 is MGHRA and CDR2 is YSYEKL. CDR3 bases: TGCGCCAGCAGCCCGTCGGGGGTGGCAGGGAGGAGGATTAATGAAAAACTGTTTTTT. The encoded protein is CASSPSGVAGRRINEKLFF.

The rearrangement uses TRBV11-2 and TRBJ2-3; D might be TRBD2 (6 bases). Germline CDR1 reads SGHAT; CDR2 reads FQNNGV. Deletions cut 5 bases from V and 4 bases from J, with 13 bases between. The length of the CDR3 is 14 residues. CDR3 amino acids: CASSPGGASDTQYF. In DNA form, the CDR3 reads TGTGCCAGCAGCCCCGGAGGGGCCTCAGATACGCAGTATTTT.

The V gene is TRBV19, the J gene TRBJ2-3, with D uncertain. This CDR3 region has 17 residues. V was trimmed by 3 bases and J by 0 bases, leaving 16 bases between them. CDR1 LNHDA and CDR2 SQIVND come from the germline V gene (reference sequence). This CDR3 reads CASSMVLATTSTDTQYF. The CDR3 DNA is TGTGCCAGTAGTATGGTGTTGGCAACTACTAGCACAGATACGCAGTATTTT.

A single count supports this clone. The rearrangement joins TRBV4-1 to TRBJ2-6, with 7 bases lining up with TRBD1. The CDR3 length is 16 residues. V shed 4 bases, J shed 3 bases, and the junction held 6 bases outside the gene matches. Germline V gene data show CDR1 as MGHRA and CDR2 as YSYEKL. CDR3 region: CASSLGRGSGANVLTF. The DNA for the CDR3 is TGCGCCAGCAGCCTGGGCAGGGGGAGTGGGGCCAACGTCCTGACTTTC.

The CDR3 nucleotides are TGTGCCAGCAGCCGGGACAGGGACTATGGCTACACCTTC. Its translation is CASSRDRDYGYTF. The chain joins TRBV7-2 to TRBJ1-2; 9 nucleotides agree with TRBD1. V was pared by 5 bases and J by 3 bases, with 1 base of the junction left unmatched. Germline V gene lookup returns CDR1 SGHTA and CDR2 FQGNSA. The CDR3 contains 13 residues.

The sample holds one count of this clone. CDR3 region: CASSPRTSGYNEQFF. As DNA, the CDR3 is TGTGCCAGTAGTCCCAGGACTAGCGGCTACAATGAGCAGTTCTTC. The chain employs TRBV19 and TRBJ2-1; 10 nucleotides line up with TRBD2. Per the germline V gene, CDR1 is LNHDA and CDR2 is SQIVND (reference sequence). The J segment lost 3 bases and the V segment lost 5 bases, leaving 4 bases of the junction unmatched. CDR3 length equals 15 residues.

CDR3: CASSVDGSGVTDTQYF. The CDR3 nucleotides are TGTGCCAGCAGCGTAGATGGTAGCGGGGTCACAGATACGCAGTATTTT. The rearrangement links TRBV9 to TRBJ2-3, with TRBD2 matching 8 bases. CDR3 length equals 16 residues. Germline trimming cut 0 bases from V and 2 bases from J; bases unmatched to any gene: 5. Per germline, CDR1 SGDLS and CDR2 YYNGEE.

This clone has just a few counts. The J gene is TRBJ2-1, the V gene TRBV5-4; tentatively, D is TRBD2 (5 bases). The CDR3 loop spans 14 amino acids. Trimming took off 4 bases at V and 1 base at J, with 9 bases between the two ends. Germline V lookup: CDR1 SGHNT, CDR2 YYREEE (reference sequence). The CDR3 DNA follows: TGTGCCAGCAGCCGGACTTTTTCCTACAATGAGCAGTTCTTC. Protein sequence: CASSRTFSYNEQFF.

CDR3 coding DNA: TGTGCCATCGGCTCCGGGACAGACAATGAAAAACTGTTTTTT. Protein sequence: CAIGSGTDNEKLFF. This rearrangement joins TRBV10-3 to TRBJ1-4, with 7 positions matching TRBD1. Unmatched junction bases numbered 8, after V lost 8 bases and J lost 5 bases. CDR1 and CDR2 (germline): ENHRY, SYGVKD. The CDR3 consists of 14 residues.

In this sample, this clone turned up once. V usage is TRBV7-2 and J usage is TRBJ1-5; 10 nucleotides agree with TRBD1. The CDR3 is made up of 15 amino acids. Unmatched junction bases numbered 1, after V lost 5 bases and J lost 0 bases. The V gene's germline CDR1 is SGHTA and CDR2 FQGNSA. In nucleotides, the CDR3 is TGTGCCAGCAGCCGGGACAGGGGTAGCAATCAGCCCCAGCATTTT. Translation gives CASSRDRGSNQPQHF.

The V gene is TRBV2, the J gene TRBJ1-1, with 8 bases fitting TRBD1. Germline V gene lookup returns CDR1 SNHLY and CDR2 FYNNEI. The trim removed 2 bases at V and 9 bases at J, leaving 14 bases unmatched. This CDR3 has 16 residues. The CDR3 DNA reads TGTGCCAGCAGTGAAACCCCCCCCGGGACAGGAGGAAAAGCTTTCTTT. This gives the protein CASSETPPGTGGKAFF.

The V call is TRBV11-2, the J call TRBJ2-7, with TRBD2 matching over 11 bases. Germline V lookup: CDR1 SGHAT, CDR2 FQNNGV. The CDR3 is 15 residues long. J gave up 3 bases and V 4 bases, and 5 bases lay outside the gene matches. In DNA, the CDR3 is TGTGCCAGCAGCTCCCGACTAGCGGGGCACTACGAGCAGTACTTC. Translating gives CASSSRLAGHYEQYF.

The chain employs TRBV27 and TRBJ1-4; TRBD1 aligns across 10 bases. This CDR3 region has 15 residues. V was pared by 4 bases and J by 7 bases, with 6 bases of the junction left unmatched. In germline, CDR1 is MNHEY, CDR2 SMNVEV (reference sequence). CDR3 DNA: TGTGCCAGCAGTTCGGGACAGGGGTTTGGTGAAAAACTGTTTTTT. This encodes CASSSGQGFGEKLFF.

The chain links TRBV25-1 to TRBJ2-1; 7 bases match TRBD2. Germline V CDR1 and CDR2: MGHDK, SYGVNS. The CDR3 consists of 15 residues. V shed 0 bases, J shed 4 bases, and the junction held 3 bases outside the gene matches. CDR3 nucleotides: TGTGCCAGCAGTGAATACGAGGGAGGGTACAATGAGCAGTTCTTC. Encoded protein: CASSEYEGGYNEQFF.

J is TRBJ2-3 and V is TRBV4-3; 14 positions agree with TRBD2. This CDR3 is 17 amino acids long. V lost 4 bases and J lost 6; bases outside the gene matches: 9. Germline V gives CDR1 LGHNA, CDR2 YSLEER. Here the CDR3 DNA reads TGCGCCAGCAGCCGATCAACCGGGACTAGCGGGGGTGATACGCAGTATTTT. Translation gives CASSRSTGTSGGDTQYF.

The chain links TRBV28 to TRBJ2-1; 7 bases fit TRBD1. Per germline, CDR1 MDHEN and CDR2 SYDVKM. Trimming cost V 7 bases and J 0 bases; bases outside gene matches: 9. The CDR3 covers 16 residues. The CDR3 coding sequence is TGTGCCAGCAATTACAACAGGGGCCACTCCTACAATGAGCAGTTCTTC. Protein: CASNYNRGHSYNEQFF.